Sequencing of this T cell receptor beta chain was carried out in a study of control samples from healthy donors and cancer patients. Germline V gives CDR1 SGHRS, CDR2 YFSETQ. Germline trimming cut 8 bases from V and 5 bases from J; bases unmatched to any gene: 7. The CDR3 covers 13 residues. Assay: immunoSEQ multiplex PCR; the TCRdb copy retains only in-frame clones and omits some. The profile shows around 100,000 clones, around 89% of them singletons. The chain recombines TRBV5-1 with TRBJ1-1; TRBD1 matches 9 bases. Sample: blood. This receptor was taken from a woman aged 70-85 years in good health. DNA for the CDR3: TGCGCCAGTCATGAACAGGGGGCTACTGAAGCTTTCTTT. It encodes CASHEQGATEAFF.